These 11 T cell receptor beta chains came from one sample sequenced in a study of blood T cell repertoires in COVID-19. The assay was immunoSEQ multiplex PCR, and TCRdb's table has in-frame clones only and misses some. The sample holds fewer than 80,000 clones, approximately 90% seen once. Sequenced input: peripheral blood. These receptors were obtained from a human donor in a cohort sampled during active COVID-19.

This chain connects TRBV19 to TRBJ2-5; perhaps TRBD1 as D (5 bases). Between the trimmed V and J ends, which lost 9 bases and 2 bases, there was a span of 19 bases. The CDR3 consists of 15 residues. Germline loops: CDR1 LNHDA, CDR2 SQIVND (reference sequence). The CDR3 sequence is CASTPGWGGQETQYF. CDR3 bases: TGTGCCAGCACCCCGGGTTGGGGCGGACAAGAGACCCAGTACTTC.

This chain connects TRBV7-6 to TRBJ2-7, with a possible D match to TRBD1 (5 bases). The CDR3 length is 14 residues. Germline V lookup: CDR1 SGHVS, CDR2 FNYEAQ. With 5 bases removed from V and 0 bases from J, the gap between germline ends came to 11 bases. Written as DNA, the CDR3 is TGTGCCAGCAGCCCCTCGACAGACTCCTACGAGCAGTACTTC. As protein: CASSPSTDSYEQYF. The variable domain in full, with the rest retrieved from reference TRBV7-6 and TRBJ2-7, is GAGVSQSPRYKVTKRGQDVALRCDPISGHVSLYWYRQALGQGPEFLTYFNYEAQQDKSGLPNDRFSAERPEGSISTLTIQRTEQRDSAMYRCASSPSTDSYEQYFGPGTRLTVT.

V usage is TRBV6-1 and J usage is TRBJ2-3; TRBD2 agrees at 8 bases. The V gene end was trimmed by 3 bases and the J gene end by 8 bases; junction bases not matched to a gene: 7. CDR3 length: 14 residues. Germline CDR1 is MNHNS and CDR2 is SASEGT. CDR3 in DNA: TGTGCCAGCAGTGACCTCTCCACTAGCGGTACGCAGTATTTT. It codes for CASSDLSTSGTQYF.

CDR3 sequence: CATSRQHKNIQYF. The CDR3, as DNA: TGTGCCACCAGCCGACAGCACAAAAACATTCAGTACTTC. This chain links TRBV15 with TRBJ2-4, with D tentatively TRBD1 (5 bases). The V end was cut by 5 bases, the J end by 3 bases, with 8 bases between. Germline loops: CDR1 LNHNV, CDR2 YYDKDF (reference sequence). This CDR3 contains 13 residues.

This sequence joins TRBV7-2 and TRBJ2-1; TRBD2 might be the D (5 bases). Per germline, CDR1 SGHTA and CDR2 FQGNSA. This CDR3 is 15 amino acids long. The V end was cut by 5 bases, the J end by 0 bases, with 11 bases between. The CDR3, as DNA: TGTGCCAGCAGCCAGGACTCTAACTCCTACAATGAGCAGTTCTTC. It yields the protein CASSQDSNSYNEQFF.

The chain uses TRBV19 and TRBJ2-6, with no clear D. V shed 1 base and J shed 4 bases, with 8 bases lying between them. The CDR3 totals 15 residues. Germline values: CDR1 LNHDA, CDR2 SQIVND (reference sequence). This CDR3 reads CASSIGNSGANVLTF. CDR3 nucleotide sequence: TGTGCCAGTAGTATAGGTAACTCCGGGGCCAACGTCCTGACTTTC. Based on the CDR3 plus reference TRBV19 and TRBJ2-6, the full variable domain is DGGITQSPKYLFRKEGQNVTLSCEQNLNHDAMYWYRQDPGQGLRLIYYSQIVNDFQKGDIAEGYSVSREKKESFPLTVTSAQKNPTAFYLCASSIGNSGANVLTFGAGSRLTVL.

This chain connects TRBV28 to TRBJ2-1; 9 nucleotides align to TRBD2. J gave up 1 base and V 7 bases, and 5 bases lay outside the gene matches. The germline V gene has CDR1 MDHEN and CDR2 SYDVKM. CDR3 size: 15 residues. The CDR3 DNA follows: TGTGCCAGCAATAGCGGGAGCGGATCCTACAATGAGCAGTTCTTC. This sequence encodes CASNSGSGSYNEQFF.

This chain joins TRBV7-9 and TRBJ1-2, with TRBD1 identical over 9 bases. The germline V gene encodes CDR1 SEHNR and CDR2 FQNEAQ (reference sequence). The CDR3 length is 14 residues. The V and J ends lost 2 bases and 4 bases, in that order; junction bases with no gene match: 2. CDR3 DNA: TGTGCCAGCAGCTTACTGGACAGGGGCTATGGCTACACCTTC. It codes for CASSLLDRGYGYTF.

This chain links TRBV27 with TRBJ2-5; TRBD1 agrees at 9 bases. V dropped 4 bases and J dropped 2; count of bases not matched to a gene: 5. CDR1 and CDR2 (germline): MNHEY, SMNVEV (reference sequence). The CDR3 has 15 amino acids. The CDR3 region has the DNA TGTGCCAGCAGTTCAGGACAGGGGAGTCAAGAGACCCAGTACTTC. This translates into CASSSGQGSQETQYF.

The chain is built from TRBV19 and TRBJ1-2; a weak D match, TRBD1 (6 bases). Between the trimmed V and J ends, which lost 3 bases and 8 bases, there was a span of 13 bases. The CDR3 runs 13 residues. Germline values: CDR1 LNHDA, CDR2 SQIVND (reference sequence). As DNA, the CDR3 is TGTGCCAGTAGTATCGCCGGGACATGGGGCTACACCTTC. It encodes CASSIAGTWGYTF.

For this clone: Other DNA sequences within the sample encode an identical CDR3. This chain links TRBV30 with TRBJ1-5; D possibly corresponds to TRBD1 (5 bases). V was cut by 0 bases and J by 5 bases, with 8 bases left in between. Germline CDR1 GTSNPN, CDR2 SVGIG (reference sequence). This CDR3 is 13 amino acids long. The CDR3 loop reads CAWSVQGDQPQHF. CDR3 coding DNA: TGTGCCTGGAGTGTACAAGGGGATCAGCCCCAGCATTTT.